One sample yielded the 10 T cell receptor beta chains listed below, sequenced in a study of CD8 T cells in Susac syndrome. Random hexamers primed reverse transcription of 0.5 to 1 ug RNA. TCRdb called the immunoSEQ multiplex PCR reads again in MiXCR, with one record for every CDR3 protein. This table has more than 130,000 distinct CDR3 sequences, 94% appearing once. Sequenced: CD8+ T cells from PBMCs. These receptors all come from a human donor in good health.

CDR3 DNA sequence: TGTGCCAGCAGCCAACTAGCGGGAGACGGCTACGAGCAGTACTTC. This translates into CASSQLAGDGYEQYF. The J gene is TRBJ2-7, the V gene TRBV4-2, with 10 positions matching TRBD2. The CDR3 is made up of 15 amino acids. Trimming at V came to 2 bases and at J to 3 bases, leaving 4 bases not matched to a gene. Germline lookup yields CDR1 LGHNA and CDR2 YNFKEQ.

The V call is TRBV7-9, the J call TRBJ1-1; D remains ambiguous. CDR3 length equals 13 residues. Per the germline V gene, CDR1 is SEHNR and CDR2 is FQNEAQ (reference sequence). The V gene lost 5 bases and the J gene lost 7 bases, with 14 bases spanning the gap. In DNA, the CDR3 is TGTGCCAGCAGCCCCCCCCTCTTCGATGAAGCTTTCTTT. Translating it yields CASSPPLFDEAFF.

The rearrangement links TRBV7-9 to TRBJ2-7; TRBD1 is a possible D gene (6 bases). The length of the CDR3 is 15 residues. Germline CDR1 is SEHNR and CDR2 is FQNEAQ (reference sequence). Trimming shortened V by 4 bases and J by 2 bases, and 15 bases separated the two germline ends. The CDR3 DNA reads TGTGCCAGCAGCTCAACGGGACACCCGACCTACGAGCAGTACTTC. This encodes CASSSTGHPTYEQYF.

The genes are TRBV3-1 and TRBJ2-7, with TRBD1 identical over 9 bases. Germline CDR1 LGHDT, CDR2 YNNKEL (reference sequence). The CDR3 extends over 15 amino acids. Trimming removed 8 bases from V and 5 bases from J; junction bases left unmatched: 13. The CDR3 DNA follows: TGTGCCAGCGGCGACCGGGACAGGGTTCCCCACGAGCAGTACTTC. This encodes CASGDRDRVPHEQYF.

The J gene is TRBJ1-1, the V gene TRBV7-8; no clear D. The CDR3 length is 14 residues. CDR1 and CDR2 (germline): SGHVS, FQNEAQ. V lost 2 bases to trimming and J lost 1 base, with 8 bases between them. Here the CDR3 DNA reads TGTGCCAGCAGCTTACCCAAACAGAACACTGAAGCTTTCTTT. Its translation: CASSLPKQNTEAFF.

This chain joins TRBV9 and TRBJ2-7; possibly TRBD2 for D (6 bases). Per the germline V gene, CDR1 is SGDLS and CDR2 is YYNGEE. The CDR3 extends over 13 amino acids. Trimming removed 0 bases at V and 4 bases at J, with 8 bases between. CDR3 sequence (DNA): TGTGCCAGCAGCGTAGCGGAGGGTTACGAGCAGTACTTC. Translated: CASSVAEGYEQYF.

V gene TRBV20-1 combines with J gene TRBJ2-5; TRBD2 matches at 11 bases. Looked up from germline, CDR1 is DFQATT and CDR2 is SNEGSKA (reference sequence). This CDR3 has 15 residues. The V gene end was trimmed by 5 bases and the J gene end by 5 bases; junction bases not matched to a gene: 10. The CDR3 nucleotides read TGCAGTGCTGGGTTTAGCGGGAGGGCCGTCGAGACCCAGTACTTC. It is translated as CSAGFSGRAVETQYF.

The chain joins TRBV9 to TRBJ1-2; 9 nucleotides agree with TRBD1. V was clipped by 3 bases and J by 8 bases; unmatched bases: 5. Germline V gene data show CDR1 as SGDLS and CDR2 as YYNGEE. The CDR3 is 13 amino acids. The CDR3: CASSGGQGLGYTF. The CDR3 DNA sequence: TGTGCCAGCAGCGGGGGACAGGGACTCGGCTACACCTTC. Full variable domain (missing parts from reference TRBV9 and TRBJ1-2): DSGVTQTPKHLITATGQRVTLRCSPRSGDLSVYWYQQSLDQGLQFLIQYYNGEERAKGNILERFSAQQFPDLHSELNLSSLELGDSALYFCASSGGQGLGYTFGSGTRLTVV.

The chain is built from TRBV15 and TRBJ2-7; possibly TRBD2 for D (6 bases). V lost 0 bases and J lost 4, with 19 bases in between. Germline lookup yields CDR1 LNHNV and CDR2 YYDKDF (reference sequence). CDR3 length: 17 amino acids. Here the CDR3 reads CATSRDRVESGTYEQYF. The DNA of the CDR3 is TGTGCCACCAGCAGAGATCGGGTGGAGTCCGGGACTTACGAGCAGTACTTC.

This clonotype was detected only once. J is TRBJ2-7 and V is TRBV7-9; 8 bases are a match to TRBD2. V dropped 4 bases and J dropped 3; count of bases not matched to a gene: 8. Germline V gives CDR1 SEHNR, CDR2 FQNEAQ (reference sequence). This CDR3 is built from 15 residues. The CDR3 DNA is TGTGCCAGCAGCTCCCGGGCGGGAGGACTCTACGAGCAGTACTTC. Translation gives CASSSRAGGLYEQYF.